The 15 T cell receptor beta chains given below trace back to one sample, sequenced in a study of T cell repertoires in ileal Crohn's disease (dated 2019 in TCRdb). To prepare the library, the immunoSEQ multiplex PCR assay was applied. The table comes from immuneACCESS by way of TCRdb, which keeps in-frame sequences with V and J called. Part of the clones is missing from these tables; in studies checked, under half for an unresolved V gene and the rest for unknown reasons. This sample has over 9,500 clones in its table, and less than 85% of those were observed once. Approximately 24% of the sample rests with the top ten. The sample was ileal tissue. The source of these receptors is an adult with Crohn's disease.

The rearrangement links TRBV11-2 to TRBJ1-4; 8 bases are a match to TRBD1. The CDR3 runs 14 residues. Germline CDR1 reads SGHAT; CDR2 reads FQNNGV. With 5 bases clipped from V and 7 bases from J, the junction kept 6 bases outside the gene matches. The CDR3 DNA is TGTGCCAGCAGCCCGGGACAGGTTTTTGAAAAACTGTTTTTT. Encoded protein: CASSPGQVFEKLFF.

The V gene is TRBV20-1, the J gene TRBJ2-1; D unresolved. The germline gives CDR1 DFQATT, CDR2 SNEGSKA (reference sequence). Trimming took 6 bases from V and 11 from J, leaving 14 bases between them. This CDR3 is 11 amino acids long. The CDR3 coding sequence is TGCAGTGCCCCTACCCCATACCAGCAGTTCTTC. Its protein product is CSAPTPYQQFF.

The table lists this clone with a few counts. DNA of the CDR3: TGTGCCAGCACCAGACAGGGGGAGCTGTTTTTT. Protein: CASTRQGELFF. This chain uses TRBV2 with TRBJ2-2, with D maybe TRBD1 (5 bases). V lost 7 bases and J 8 bases, leaving 8 bases between the germline ends. CDR1 is SNHLY, CDR2 FYNNEI, per germline. This CDR3 has 11 residues.

This clone has just one count. V is TRBV11-2 and J is TRBJ1-1; D call uncertain. The CDR3 contains 15 residues. Looked up from germline, CDR1 is SGHAT and CDR2 is FQNNGV. V shed 8 bases and J shed 4 bases, with 20 bases lying between them. The CDR3 nucleotides read TGTGCCAGCCGTTTTGGTTACTCTGGGAGCACTGAAGCTTTCTTT. Protein sequence: CASRFGYSGSTEAFF.

The chain joins TRBV5-1 to TRBJ2-2, with D perhaps matching TRBD2 (6 bases). V gave up 8 bases and J gave up 3 bases, with 17 bases separating them. Looked up from germline, CDR1 is SGHRS and CDR2 is YFSETQ. CDR3 length equals 15 residues. CDR3 sequence: CASCPRGSDTGELFF. The CDR3 nucleotides read TGCGCCAGTTGCCCCCGGGGGAGTGACACCGGGGAGCTGTTTTTT. Drawing the rest from reference TRBV5-1 and TRBJ2-2, the complete variable domain is KAGVTQTPRYLIKTRGQQVTLSCSPISGHRSVSWYQQTPGQGLQFLFEYFSETQRNKGNFPGRFSGRQFSNSRSEMNVSTLELGDSALYLCASCPRGSDTGELFFGEGSRLTVL.

The genes are TRBV18 and TRBJ2-7, with D perhaps TRBD1 (6 bases). V was cut by 6 bases and J by 2 bases, with 17 bases left in between. Germline CDR1 reads KGHSH; CDR2 reads LQKENI. The CDR3 length is 15 residues. The CDR3 DNA is TGTGCCAGCTCTCCCGAACAGGGAAGTCCCTACGAGCAGTACTTC. Translating gives CASSPEQGSPYEQYF.

The V call is TRBV19, the J call TRBJ1-2; D is possibly TRBD1 (5 bases). Deletions cut 3 bases from V and 4 bases from J, with 12 bases between. CDR3 length: 14 residues. Germline CDR1 and CDR2: LNHDA and SQIVND (reference sequence). The CDR3 DNA follows: TGTGCCAGTAGTATCGCCGGGACTGCCTATGGCTACACCTTC. Its translation: CASSIAGTAYGYTF.

This rearrangement joins TRBV6-1 to TRBJ2-5, with D unclear. This CDR3 has 12 residues. The V end was cut by 2 bases, the J end by 8 bases, with 9 bases between. The germline V gene encodes CDR1 MNHNS and CDR2 SASEGT. CDR3 in amino acids: CASSETRETQYF. The CDR3, as DNA: TGTGCCAGCAGTGAAACCCGAGAAACCCAGTACTTC.

DNA for the CDR3: TGTGCCAGCACCGGGACTAGCGGTAACACCGGGGAGCTGTTTTTT. This gives the protein CASTGTSGNTGELFF. V usage is TRBV2 and J usage is TRBJ2-2; 11 nucleotides agree with TRBD2. This CDR3 is 15 amino acids long. With V trimmed by 7 bases and J by 2 bases, 3 bases remained unmatched. Germline CDR1 and CDR2: SNHLY and FYNNEI.

V and J are TRBV4-2 and TRBJ2-2, with D maybe TRBD1 (6 bases). The CDR3 loop spans 16 amino acids. Germline CDR1 LGHNA, CDR2 YNFKEQ. The germline V and J ends were trimmed by 1 base and 4 bases, with 13 bases remaining between them. The CDR3 bases are TGTGCCAGCAGCCAAGGGGGGCTAGGATTCACCGGGGAGCTGTTTTTT. Encoded protein: CASSQGGLGFTGELFF.

The chain links TRBV7-2 to TRBJ1-1; the D is unclear. The V end was cut by 6 bases, the J end by 1 base, with 9 bases between. From germline, CDR1 is SGHTA and CDR2 FQGNSA. This CDR3 has 13 residues. The CDR3 loop reads CASRLSGNTEAFF. In DNA, the CDR3 is TGTGCCAGCAGACTGTCGGGGAACACTGAAGCTTTCTTT.

The chain links TRBV29-1 to TRBJ2-1, with D perhaps TRBD2 (5 bases). The CDR3 consists of 12 residues. CDR1 is SQVTM, CDR2 ANQGSEA, per germline. For the CDR3, the DNA is TGCATAACCAAAAGCGGCTACAATGAGCAGTTCTTC. Translated, it gives CITKSGYNEQFF.

V is TRBV6-6 and J is TRBJ1-2; D unclear. The CDR3 spans 13 residues. Trimming shortened V by 10 bases and J by 5 bases, and 17 bases separated the two germline ends. The germline gives CDR1 MNHNY, CDR2 SVGAGI (reference sequence). CDR3 in amino acids: CATSSQVSYGYTF. The CDR3 nucleotides are TGTGCCACTAGCTCCCAGGTATCATATGGCTACACCTTC.

V usage is TRBV19 and J usage is TRBJ2-1; TRBD2 matches 9 bases. CDR3 length: 15 amino acids. V lost 9 bases, J lost 5 bases, and 11 bases stayed unmatched. Germline assignment: CDR1 LNHDA and CDR2 SQIVND (reference sequence). CDR3 sequence reads: CASGGASGDHNEQFF. The CDR3 nucleotides read TGTGCCAGCGGTGGGGCTAGCGGGGATCACAATGAGCAGTTCTTC.

The chain couples TRBV6-5 to TRBJ1-2; 7 bases are shared with TRBD1. In germline, CDR1 is MNHEY, CDR2 SVGAGI. The CDR3 has 14 residues. The V gene end was trimmed by 10 bases and the J gene end by 7 bases; junction bases not matched to a gene: 15. CDR3 bases: TGTGCCACGCTATTCGACAGGGCGTATTCTGGCTACACCTTC. Its translation: CATLFDRAYSGYTF.